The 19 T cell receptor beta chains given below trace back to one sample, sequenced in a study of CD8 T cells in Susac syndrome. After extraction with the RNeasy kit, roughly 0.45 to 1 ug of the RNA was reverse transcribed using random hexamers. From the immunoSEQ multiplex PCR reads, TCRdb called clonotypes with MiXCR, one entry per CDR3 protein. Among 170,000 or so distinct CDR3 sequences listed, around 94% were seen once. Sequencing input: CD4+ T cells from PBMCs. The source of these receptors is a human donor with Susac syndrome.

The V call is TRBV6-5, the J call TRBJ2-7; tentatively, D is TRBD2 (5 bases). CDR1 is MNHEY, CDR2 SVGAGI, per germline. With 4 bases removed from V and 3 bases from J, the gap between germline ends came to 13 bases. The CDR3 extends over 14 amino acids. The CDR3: CASSFSIEGYEQYF. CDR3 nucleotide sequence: TGTGCCAGCAGTTTCTCTATCGAGGGCTACGAGCAGTACTTC.

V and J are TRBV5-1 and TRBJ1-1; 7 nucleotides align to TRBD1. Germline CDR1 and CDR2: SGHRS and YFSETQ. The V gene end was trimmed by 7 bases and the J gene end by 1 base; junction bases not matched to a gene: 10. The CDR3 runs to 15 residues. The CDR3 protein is CASQGQTTRNTEAFF. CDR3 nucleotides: TGCGCCAGCCAGGGACAGACTACACGGAACACTGAAGCTTTCTTT.

CDR3 coding DNA: TGCAGTGCGACGGGGGGCCACACAGATACGCAGTATTTT. Its protein is CSATGGHTDTQYF. V is TRBV20-1 and J is TRBJ2-3, with D tentatively TRBD2 (7 bases). Germline CDR1 DFQATT, CDR2 SNEGSKA (reference sequence). This CDR3 spans 13 amino acids. V was cut by 6 bases and J by 2 bases, with 12 bases left in between.

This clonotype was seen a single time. The CDR3 protein is CASSYSPGQGMRGYTF. As DNA, the CDR3 is TGTGCCAGCAGTTACTCCCCGGGACAGGGCATGAGGGGCTACACCTTC. The chain is built from TRBV6-5 and TRBJ1-2; 9 bases line up with TRBD1. V gave up 0 bases and J gave up 8 bases; unmatched junction bases: 10. Germline CDR1 reads MNHEY; CDR2 reads SVGAGI. This CDR3 contains 16 residues.

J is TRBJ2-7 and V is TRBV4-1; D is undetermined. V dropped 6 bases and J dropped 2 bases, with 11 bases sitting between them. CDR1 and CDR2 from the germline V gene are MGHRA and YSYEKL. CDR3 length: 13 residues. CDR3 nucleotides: TGCGCCAGCAGTCAGACGGGTACCTACGAGCAGTACTTC. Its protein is CASSQTGTYEQYF.

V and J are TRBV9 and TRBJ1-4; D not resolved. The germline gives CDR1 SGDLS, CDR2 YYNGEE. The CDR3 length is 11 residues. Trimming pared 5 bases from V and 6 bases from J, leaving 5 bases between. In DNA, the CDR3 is TGTGCCAGCAGGCAGGATGAAAAACTGTTTTTT. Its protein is CASRQDEKLFF.

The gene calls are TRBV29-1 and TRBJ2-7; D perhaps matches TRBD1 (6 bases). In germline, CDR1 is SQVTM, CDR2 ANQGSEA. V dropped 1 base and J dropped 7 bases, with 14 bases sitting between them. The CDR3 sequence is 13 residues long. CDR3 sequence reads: CSVEGNGQGEQYF. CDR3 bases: TGCAGCGTTGAAGGCAACGGCCAGGGGGAGCAGTACTTC.

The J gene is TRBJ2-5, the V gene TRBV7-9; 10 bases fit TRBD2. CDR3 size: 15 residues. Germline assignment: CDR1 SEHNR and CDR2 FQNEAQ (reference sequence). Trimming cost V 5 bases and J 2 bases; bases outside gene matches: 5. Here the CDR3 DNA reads TGTGCCAGCAGCATCGGACTAGCGGCACAAGAGACCCAGTACTTC. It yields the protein CASSIGLAAQETQYF.

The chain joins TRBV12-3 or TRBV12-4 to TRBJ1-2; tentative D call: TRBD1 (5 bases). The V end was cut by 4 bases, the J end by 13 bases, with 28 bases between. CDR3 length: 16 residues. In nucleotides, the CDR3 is TGTGCCAGCAGTTCCAGTAAAGGGGCGATCTCCAAAGCTACCACCTTC. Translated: CASSSSKGAISKATTF.

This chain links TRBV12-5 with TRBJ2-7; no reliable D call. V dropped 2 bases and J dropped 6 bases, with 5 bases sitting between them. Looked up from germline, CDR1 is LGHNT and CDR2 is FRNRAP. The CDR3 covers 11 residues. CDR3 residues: CASGLSVEQYF. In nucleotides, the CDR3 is TGTGCTAGTGGTTTGTCGGTCGAGCAGTACTTC.

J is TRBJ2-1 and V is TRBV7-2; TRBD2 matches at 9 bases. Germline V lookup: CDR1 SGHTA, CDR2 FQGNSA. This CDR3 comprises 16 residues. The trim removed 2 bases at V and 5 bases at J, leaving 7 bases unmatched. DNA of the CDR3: TGTGCCAGCAGCTTATACCAGCGGGGGGTGGACAATGAGCAGTTCTTC. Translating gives CASSLYQRGVDNEQFF.

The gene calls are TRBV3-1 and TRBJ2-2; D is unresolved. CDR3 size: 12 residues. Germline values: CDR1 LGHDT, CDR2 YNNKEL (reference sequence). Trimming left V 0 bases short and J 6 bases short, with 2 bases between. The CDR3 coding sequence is TGTGCCAGCAGCCAAGAAGCCGGGGAGCTGTTTTTT. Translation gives CASSQEAGELFF.

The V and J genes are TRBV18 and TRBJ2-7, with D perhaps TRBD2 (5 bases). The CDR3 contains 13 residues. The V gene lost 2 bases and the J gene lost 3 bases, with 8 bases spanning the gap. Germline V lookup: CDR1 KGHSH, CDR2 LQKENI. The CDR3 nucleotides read TGTGCCAGCTCACCAGGGGAGAACTACGAGCAGTACTTC. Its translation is CASSPGENYEQYF.

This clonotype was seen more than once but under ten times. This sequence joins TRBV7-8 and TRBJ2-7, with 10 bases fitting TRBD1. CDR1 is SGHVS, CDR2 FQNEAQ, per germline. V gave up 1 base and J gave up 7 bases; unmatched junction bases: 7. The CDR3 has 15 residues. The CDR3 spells CASSLGGTGVGEQYF. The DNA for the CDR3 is TGTGCCAGCAGCTTAGGAGGGACAGGGGTCGGGGAGCAGTACTTC.

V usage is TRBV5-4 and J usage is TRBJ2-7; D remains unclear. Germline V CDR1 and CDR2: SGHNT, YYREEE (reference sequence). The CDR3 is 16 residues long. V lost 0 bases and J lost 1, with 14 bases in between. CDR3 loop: CASSLEVGSVSYEQYF. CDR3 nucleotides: TGTGCCAGCAGCTTGGAGGTCGGCAGTGTTTCCTACGAGCAGTACTTC.

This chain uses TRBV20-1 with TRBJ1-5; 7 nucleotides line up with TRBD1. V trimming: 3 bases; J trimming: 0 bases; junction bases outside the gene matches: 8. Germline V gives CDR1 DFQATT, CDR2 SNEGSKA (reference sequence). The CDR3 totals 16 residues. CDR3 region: CSASSLGGYSNQPQHF. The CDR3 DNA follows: TGCAGTGCTAGCAGTTTAGGGGGCTATAGCAATCAGCCCCAGCATTTT.

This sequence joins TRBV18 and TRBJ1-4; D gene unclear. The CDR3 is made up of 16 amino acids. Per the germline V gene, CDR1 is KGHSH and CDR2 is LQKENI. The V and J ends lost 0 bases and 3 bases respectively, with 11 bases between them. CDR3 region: CASSPPNGQANEKLFF. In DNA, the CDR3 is TGTGCCAGCTCACCACCCAACGGCCAGGCTAATGAAAAACTGTTTTTT.

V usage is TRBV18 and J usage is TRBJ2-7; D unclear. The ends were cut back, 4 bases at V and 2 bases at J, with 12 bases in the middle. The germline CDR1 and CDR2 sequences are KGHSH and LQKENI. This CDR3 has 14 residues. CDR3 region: CASSLDGTTYEQYF. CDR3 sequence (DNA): TGTGCCAGCTCACTGGACGGAACTACCTACGAGCAGTACTTC.

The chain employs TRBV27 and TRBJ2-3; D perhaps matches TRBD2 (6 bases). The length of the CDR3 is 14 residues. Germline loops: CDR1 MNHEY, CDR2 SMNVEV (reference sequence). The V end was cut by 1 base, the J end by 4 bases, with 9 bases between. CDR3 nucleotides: TGTGCCAGCAGTTTATACGGGGGACCAGATACGCAGTATTTT. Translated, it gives CASSLYGGPDTQYF.